This is a list of T cell receptor beta chains from one sample in a study of T cell responses to AZD1222 COVID-19 vaccine. The protocol was immunoSEQ multiplex PCR, while the TCRdb copy is restricted to in-frame clones and leaves out a portion. Among 84,000 or so clones listed, approximately 88% were seen once. This material consisted of peripheral blood, taken on day 0 of MenACWY control vaccination. The receptor set was obtained from an adult in good health. The conserved cysteine and the conserved F or W are not part of the CDR3 here.

J gene | V gene | CDR3 protein
TRBJ1-2 | TRBV5-1 | ASSPGQGYYT
TRBJ2-3 | TRBV5-1 | ASSLVRKDGTDTQY
TRBJ1-3 | TRBV29-1 | SVRTLSGNTIY
TRBJ1-1 | TRBV3-1/TRBV3-2 | ASSQEPQGLGAF
TRBJ2-5 | TRBV5-6 | ASRRTGTGQETQY
TRBJ1-5 | TRBV2 | ASTPGRTANQPQH
TRBJ2-7 | TRBV18 | ASSPPHRGPHSYEQY
TRBJ1-4 | TRBV9 | ASSVAGGLNEKLF
TRBJ2-7 | TRBV7-8 | ASSHRRDNYEQY
TRBJ2-1 | TRBV5-1 | ASSPLSGTSGGVSYNEQF
TRBJ1-3 | TRBV18 | ASSPGTGGAGNTIY
TRBJ1-2 | TRBV28 | ASSLKIRNYGYT
TRBJ1-6 | TRBV7-3 | ASSLIRGSGNSPLH
TRBJ2-7 | TRBV3-1/TRBV3-2 | ASSLTRGLTGEQY
TRBJ2-7 | TRBV3-1/TRBV3-2 | ASSHSRLAEQY
TRBJ1-1 | TRBV18 | ASSNALKDRRTFKAF
TRBJ2-4 | TRBV21-1 | ASSKEGRLAGVKNIQY
TRBJ2-3 | TRBV5-1 | ASSPREGTDTQY
TRBJ2-1 | TRBV7-2 | ASSLRAGGTMGEQF
TRBJ1-2 | TRBV5-5 | ASSPDIYGYT
TRBJ1-5 | TRBV4-2 | ASSQDAEADQPQH
TRBJ1-2 | TRBV24-1 | ATSAGNRVYGYT